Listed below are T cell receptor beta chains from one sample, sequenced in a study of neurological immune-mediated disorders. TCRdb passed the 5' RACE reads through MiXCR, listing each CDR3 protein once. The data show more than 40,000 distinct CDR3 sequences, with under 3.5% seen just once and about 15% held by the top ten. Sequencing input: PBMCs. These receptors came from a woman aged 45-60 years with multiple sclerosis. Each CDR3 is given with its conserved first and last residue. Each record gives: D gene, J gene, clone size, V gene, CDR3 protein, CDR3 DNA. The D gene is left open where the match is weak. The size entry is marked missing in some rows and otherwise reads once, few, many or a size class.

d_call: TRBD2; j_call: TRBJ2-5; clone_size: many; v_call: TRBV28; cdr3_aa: CASRWGGRAQETQYF; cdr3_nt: TGTGCCAGCAGATGGGGCGGGAGGGCCCAAGAGACCCAGTACTTC
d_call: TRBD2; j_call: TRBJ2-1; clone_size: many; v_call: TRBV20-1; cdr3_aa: CSASGTRHNEQFF; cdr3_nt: TGCAGTGCCAGCGGGACGAGGCACAATGAGCAGTTCTTC
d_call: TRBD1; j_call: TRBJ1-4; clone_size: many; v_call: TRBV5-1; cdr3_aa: CASSHDRGSTNEKLFF; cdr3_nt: TGCGCCAGCAGCCACGACAGGGGCTCAACTAATGAAAAACTGTTTTTT
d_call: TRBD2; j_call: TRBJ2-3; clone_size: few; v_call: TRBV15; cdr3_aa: CATSKTSGFSTDTQYF; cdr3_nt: TGTGCCACCAGCAAAACTAGCGGGTTTAGCACAGATACGCAGTATTTT
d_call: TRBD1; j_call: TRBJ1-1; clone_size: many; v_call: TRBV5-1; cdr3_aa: CASISRPGQGAAEAFF; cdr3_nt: TGCGCCAGCATTTCGCGTCCGGGACAGGGGGCCGCTGAAGCTTTCTTT
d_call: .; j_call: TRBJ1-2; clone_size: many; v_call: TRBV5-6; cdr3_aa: CASSLYGDNYGYTF; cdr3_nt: TGTGCCAGCAGCTTGTACGGGGACAACTATGGCTACACCTTC
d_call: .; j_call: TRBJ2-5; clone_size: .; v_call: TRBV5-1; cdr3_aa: CASSRTDQETQYF; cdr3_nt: TGCGCCAGCAGCAGGACGGACCAAGAGACCCAGTACTTC
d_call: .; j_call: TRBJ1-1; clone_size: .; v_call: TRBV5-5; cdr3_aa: CASSFSDTEAFF; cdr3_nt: TGTGCCAGCAGCTTTTCGGACACTGAAGCTTTCTTT
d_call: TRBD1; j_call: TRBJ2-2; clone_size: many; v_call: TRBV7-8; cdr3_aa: CASSPGQGFLGELFF; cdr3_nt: TGTGCCAGCAGCCCGGGACAGGGTTTCCTCGGGGAGCTGTTTTTT
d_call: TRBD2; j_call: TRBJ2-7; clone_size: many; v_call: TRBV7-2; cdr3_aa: CASTGGGDYRYEQYF; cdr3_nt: TGTGCCAGCACTGGGGGAGGGGACTATCGCTACGAGCAGTACTTC
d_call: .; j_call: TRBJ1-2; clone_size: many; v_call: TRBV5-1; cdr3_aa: CASSAKADHGYTF; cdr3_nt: TGCGCCAGCAGCGCGAAAGCCGATCATGGCTACACCTTC
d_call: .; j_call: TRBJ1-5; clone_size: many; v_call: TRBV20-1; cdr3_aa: CSARSGARNQPQHF; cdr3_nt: TGCAGTGCTAGATCGGGGGCGCGCAATCAGCCCCAGCATTTT
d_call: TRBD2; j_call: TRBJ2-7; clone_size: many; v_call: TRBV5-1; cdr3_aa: CASSLMIGGVASYEQYF; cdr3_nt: TGCGCCAGCAGCTTGATGATTGGGGGGGTTGCCTCCTACGAGCAGTACTTC
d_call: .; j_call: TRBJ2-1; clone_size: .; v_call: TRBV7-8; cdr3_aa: CASSLASVGEGGYNEQFF; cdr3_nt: TGTGCCAGCAGCTTAGCGTCGGTTGGCGAGGGAGGCTACAATGAGCAGTTCTTC
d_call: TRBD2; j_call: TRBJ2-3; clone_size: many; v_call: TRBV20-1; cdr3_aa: CSARSGLAGGYTQYF; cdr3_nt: TGCAGTGCTAGATCGGGACTAGCGGGGGGGTATACGCAGTATTTT
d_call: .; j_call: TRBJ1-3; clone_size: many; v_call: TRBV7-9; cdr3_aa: CASSLLDTGNTIYF; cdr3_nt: TGTGCCAGCAGCTTATTGGATACTGGAAACACCATATATTTT
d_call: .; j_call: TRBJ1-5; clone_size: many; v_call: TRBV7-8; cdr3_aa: CASSRDLRLEQPQHF; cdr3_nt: TGTGCCAGCAGTCGTGATCTCAGGTTAGAACAGCCCCAGCATTTT